The rows below give T cell receptor beta chains drawn from one sample of a study of T-cell memory formation after mild COVID-19. In TCRdb, the 5' RACE reads were re-called with MiXCR into one record per CDR3 protein. The repertoire holds more than 300,000 distinct CDR3 sequences, with 20% to 25% as singletons. Sample: PBMCs or a T cell subset sorted from them (not recorded which). The receptors were gathered from a man aged 18 to 29 who had mild COVID-19 (a few samples of this study predate the infection). Cell type and time point are not known. Each CDR3 is given with its conserved first and last residue. Each record gives: V gene, CDR3 protein.

V gene: TRBV2; CDR3 protein: CASSEEGGTDTQYF
V gene: TRBV10-2; CDR3 protein: CASSQTGTGTIGEQYF
V gene: TRBV7-2; CDR3 protein: CASSSKAKNIQYF
V gene: TRBV12-3/TRBV12-4; CDR3 protein: CASSYSEWGGIGDTQYF
V gene: TRBV7-6; CDR3 protein: CASRVMRGELFF
V gene: TRBV20-1; CDR3 protein: CSAFPAGEQFF
V gene: TRBV4-1; CDR3 protein: CASSPSGLRSYNEQFF
V gene: TRBV4-1; CDR3 protein: CASSQDMGLGLKYGYTF
V gene: TRBV2; CDR3 protein: CASSGGGLGNIQYF
V gene: TRBV7-9; CDR3 protein: CASSLGGRRGLNTGELFF
V gene: TRBV6-6; CDR3 protein: CASSYPQENQPQHF
V gene: TRBV6-5; CDR3 protein: CASGWQAYQPQHF
V gene: TRBV6-2/TRBV6-3; CDR3 protein: CASSYSIGAPEAFF
V gene: TRBV7-2; CDR3 protein: CASSEKFRNTEAFF
V gene: TRBV20-1; CDR3 protein: CSARGGANNQPQHF
V gene: TRBV20-1; CDR3 protein: CSARVDEKLFF
V gene: TRBV6-1; CDR3 protein: CASSAYFPSPTGTDTQYF
V gene: TRBV7-7; CDR3 protein: CASSLNPGDTQYF
V gene: TRBV5-1; CDR3 protein: CASSFQETNEKLFF
V gene: TRBV7-9; CDR3 protein: CASSLEGVPAYEQYF
V gene: TRBV29-1; CDR3 protein: CSVKTGLQFF
V gene: TRBV7-6; CDR3 protein: CASRTGLAPYNEQFF